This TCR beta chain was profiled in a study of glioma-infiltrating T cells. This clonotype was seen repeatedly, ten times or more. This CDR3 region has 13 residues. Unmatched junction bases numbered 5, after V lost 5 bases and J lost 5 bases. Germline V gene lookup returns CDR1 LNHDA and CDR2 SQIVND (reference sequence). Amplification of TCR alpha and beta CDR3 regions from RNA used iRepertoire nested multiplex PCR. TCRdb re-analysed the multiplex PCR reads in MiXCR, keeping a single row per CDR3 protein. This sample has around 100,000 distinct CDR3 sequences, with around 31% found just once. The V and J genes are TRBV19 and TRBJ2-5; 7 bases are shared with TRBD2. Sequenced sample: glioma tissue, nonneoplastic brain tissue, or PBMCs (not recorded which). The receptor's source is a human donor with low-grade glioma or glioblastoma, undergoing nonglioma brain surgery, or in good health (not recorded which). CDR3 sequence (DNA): TGTGCCAGTAGTCTCAGCGGGGAGGAGACCCAGTACTTC. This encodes CASSLSGEETQYF.